This T cell receptor beta chain was identified during a study of vaccination effects on CD4 cells after COVID-19. Study in general: Two doses of either BNT162b2 or mRNA-1273 were given to each participant. Samples were given by two convalescent patients 16 days and one week before vaccination. Study-level results: Marked contraction was observed in infection-induced and vaccine-induced clones late after vaccination.

The repertoire was sequenced with immunoSEQ multiplex PCR; TCRdb's copy has only in-frame clones and lacks some. The table records under 60,000 clones, roughly three quarters of them present only once. Expansion with viral peptide pools was applied to antigen-specific CD4+ T cells by the ViraFEST assay prior to sequencing. At the end of around 11 days of culture, CD4+ T cells were isolated. This individual contracted SARS-CoV-2 between March and December 2020, as verified by PCR. Wells containing a few million PBMC each were cultured with roughly 10 IU/ml IL-2 and about 9.6 ug/ml peptides. A word on this clone: Its antigen remains unidentified.

CDR3 length equals 15 residues. The germline V gene encodes CDR1 KGHSH and CDR2 LQKENI. The V and J ends lost 9 bases and 5 bases respectively, with 20 bases between them. The source is a human donor who had a prior SARS-CoV-2 infection. This chain links TRBV18 with TRBJ1-5; perhaps TRBD1 as D (5 bases). Sample: CD4+ T cells from PBMCs cultured with HIV peptides, taken before COVID-19 vaccination. Subset indicated: HIV-1 Nef peptide pool negative control/reference culture. The CDR3 nucleotides read TGTGCCAGTTCCTCTGGGGGTGGAGGGTATCAGCCCCAGCATTTT. It codes for CASSSGGGGYQPQHF. Variable domain in full (rest from reference TRBV18 and TRBJ1-5): NAGVMQNPRHLVRRRGQEARLRCSPMKGHSHVYWYRQLPEEGLKFMVYLQKENIIDESGMPKERFSAEFPKEGPSILRIQQVVRGDSAAYFCASSSGGGGYQPQHFGDGTRLSIL.